One sample yielded the 7 T cell receptor beta chains listed below, sequenced in a study of metastatic and nonmetastatic thyroid tumors. All patients were untreated before thyroid surgery. TCRdb re-called the PCR reads through MiXCR. The data hold 25,000 or so clones, with under 30% observed a single time. Sequenced material: blood. These receptors came from a female donor with papillary thyroid cancer or a benign thyroid nodule (not recorded which). Some clones in this sample may be carry-over from other donors' samples.

Ten or more counts support this clone. The V and J genes are TRBV25-1 and TRBJ1-1; maybe TRBD1 (6 bases). Looked up from germline, CDR1 is MGHDK and CDR2 is SYGVNS. The CDR3 spans 14 residues. Trimming took 4 bases from V and 4 from J, leaving 13 bases between them. The CDR3 region has the DNA TGTGCCAGCAGTGCGTTACAGGGTCCCACTGAAGCTTTCTTT. The encoded protein is CASSALQGPTEAFF.

This clone is labeled medium-sized. The genes are TRBV20-1 and TRBJ2-7; D is unresolved. This CDR3 contains 11 residues. Germline lookup yields CDR1 DFQATT and CDR2 SNEGSKA (reference sequence). V lost 5 bases and J lost 5, with 10 bases in between. CDR3 sequence reads: CSALQAHEQYF. The DNA for the CDR3 is TGCAGTGCTCTTCAGGCCCACGAGCAGTACTTC.

This clone qualifies as medium-sized. This chain's CDR3 is CASSEVGTRGNEQFF. DNA for the CDR3: TGTGCCAGCAGTGAAGTAGGGACTAGAGGCAATGAGCAGTTCTTC. The V gene is TRBV6-1, the J gene TRBJ2-1, with 8 bases identical to TRBD2. This CDR3 is built from 15 residues. The V and J ends lost 1 base and 6 bases, in that order; junction bases with no gene match: 5. Germline CDR1 MNHNS, CDR2 SASEGT.

In this sample, this clone turned up many times. V and J are TRBV29-1 and TRBJ2-5; 7 nucleotides match TRBD1. Germline V CDR1 and CDR2: SQVTM, ANQGSEA. V gave up 3 bases and J gave up 0 bases; unmatched junction bases: 7. The CDR3 extends over 15 amino acids. CDR3 sequence: CSVDPGRGYQETQYF. CDR3 DNA: TGCAGCGTTGACCCCGGCAGGGGGTACCAAGAGACCCAGTACTTC.

By its share, this clone is medium-sized. V usage is TRBV6-1 and J usage is TRBJ1-5, with D maybe TRBD1 (5 bases). V lost 2 bases and J 6 bases, leaving 11 bases between the germline ends. The CDR3 has 14 residues. CDR1 is MNHNS and CDR2 is SASEGT in the germline V gene. CDR3: CASSEYGAAQPQHF. In DNA, the CDR3 is TGTGCCAGCAGTGAATATGGGGCAGCTCAGCCCCAGCATTTT.

The V gene is TRBV11-3, the J gene TRBJ1-2; D gene ambiguous. Germline lookup yields CDR1 SGHNT and CDR2 YENEEA. CDR3 length equals 13 residues. V was clipped by 8 bases and J by 3 bases, with 13 bases between them. CDR3 sequence reads: CASRGRPDYGYTF. The CDR3 DNA sequence: TGTGCCAGCCGAGGCAGGCCCGACTATGGCTACACCTTC. The full variable domain, its missing parts supplied by reference TRBV11-3 and TRBJ1-2, is EAGVVQSPRYKIIEKKQPVAFWCNPISGHNTLYWYLQNLGQGPELLIRYENEEAVDDSQLPKDRFSAERLKGVDSTLKIQPAELGDSAVYLCASRGRPDYGYTFGSGTRLTVV.

This clone was seen a few times. The chain recombines TRBV6-1 with TRBJ2-1, with no clear D. This CDR3 spans 14 amino acids. CDR1 and CDR2 (germline): MNHNS, SASEGT. Trimming removed 3 bases from V and 8 bases from J, with 14 bases in between. The CDR3 sequence is CASSDITVFHEQFF. The CDR3 DNA is TGTGCCAGCAGTGATATAACAGTGTTCCATGAGCAGTTCTTC.